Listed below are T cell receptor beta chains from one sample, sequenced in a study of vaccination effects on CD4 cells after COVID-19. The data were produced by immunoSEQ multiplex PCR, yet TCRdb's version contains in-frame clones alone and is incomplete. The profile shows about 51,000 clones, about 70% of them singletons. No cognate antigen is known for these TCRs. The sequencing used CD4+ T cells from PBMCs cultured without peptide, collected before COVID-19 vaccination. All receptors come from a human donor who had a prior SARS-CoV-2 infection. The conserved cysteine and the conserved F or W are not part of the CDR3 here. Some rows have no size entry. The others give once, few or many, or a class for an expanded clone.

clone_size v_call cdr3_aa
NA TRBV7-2 ASSAQTGYYGYT
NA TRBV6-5 ASKVRSNTGELF
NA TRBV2 ASSGRGGAF
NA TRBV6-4 ASSDSKSAGASSYEQY
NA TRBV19 ASSIGALRHEQY
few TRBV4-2 ASSQESSGGSNQPQH
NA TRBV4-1 ASSQRTLARVQETQY
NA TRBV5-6 ASSLAYRLAGGGPYEQY
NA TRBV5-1 ASSLAGTSGRSTSSYNEQF
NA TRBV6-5 ASRVTGNYGYT
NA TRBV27 ASSWGRESSYEQY
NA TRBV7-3 ASSLFPDTGELF
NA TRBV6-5 ASRSGGFTDTQY
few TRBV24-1 ATSPGQGLNEQF
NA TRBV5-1 ASSQQGIGEQF
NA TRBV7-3 ASSRSTGSSYEQY
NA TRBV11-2 ASSKRQGGTDTQY
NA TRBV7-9 ASSPWDSDMTDTQY
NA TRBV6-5 ASTGNRDGYT
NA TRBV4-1 ASSSGTGVEKLF
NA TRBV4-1 ASSQENSGSRVETQY
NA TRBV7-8 ATRRQGGANVLT